These 30 T cell receptor beta chains were sequenced from one sample in a study of blood T cells in healthy people across ages. Through a sample-barcoded 5' primer and a J-beta primer mix, a second PCR was run for roughly 7 to 11 cycles. Using its own MiXCR run on the 5' RACE reads, TCRdb lists one record per CDR3 protein. The table records about 900,000 distinct CDR3 sequences, approximately 65% of them present only once. Sequences were obtained from blood. The receptors originated from a man younger than 45 in good health.

This sequence joins TRBV7-8 and TRBJ2-7; 8 nucleotides align to TRBD1. Germline V gene lookup returns CDR1 SGHVS and CDR2 FQNEAQ. The CDR3 loop spans 16 amino acids. J was trimmed by 3 bases and V by 3 bases; bases with no gene match: 10. The CDR3 DNA sequence: TGTGCCAGCAGCTTCCGGGGACAGGAGCTCCACTACGAGCAGTACTTC. Its translation: CASSFRGQELHYEQYF.

The table lists this clonotype with a count of one. The V and J genes are TRBV7-2 and TRBJ2-5, with D tentatively TRBD1 (5 bases). This CDR3 has 15 residues. V dropped 5 bases and J dropped 3 bases, with 16 bases sitting between them. Germline CDR1 and CDR2: SGHTA and FQGNSA. The CDR3 DNA reads as TGTGCCAGCAGCCCCAGTGGCAGGGAAGAAGAGACCCAGTACTTC. It specifies CASSPSGREEETQYF.

V usage is TRBV7-2 and J usage is TRBJ1-2; D perhaps matches TRBD1 (5 bases). Trimming took off 5 bases at V and 6 bases at J, with 22 bases between the two ends. The CDR3 consists of 16 residues. Germline V gene data show CDR1 as SGHTA and CDR2 as FQGNSA. The CDR3 DNA reads as TGTGCCAGCAGCCCCGCCCGGGACCGAGTGCTCCATGGCTACACCTTC. Its protein is CASSPARDRVLHGYTF.

This chain links TRBV7-2 with TRBJ2-7; D is perhaps TRBD2 (5 bases). The germline V gene encodes CDR1 SGHTA and CDR2 FQGNSA. CDR3 length: 13 amino acids. Between the trimmed V and J ends, which lost 3 bases and 6 bases, there was a span of 12 bases. The CDR3 DNA follows: TGTGCCAGCAGCTTGGAGGCGTATTCCGAGCAGTACTTC. Translation: CASSLEAYSEQYF.

The CDR3 is CATSTGARDTQYF. CDR3 bases: TGTGCCACCAGTACCGGGGCAAGGGATACGCAGTATTTT. The chain carries TRBV15 and TRBJ2-3; the D call may be TRBD1 or TRBD2 (5 bases each). The CDR3 consists of 13 residues. Germline V lookup: CDR1 LNHNV, CDR2 YYDKDF (reference sequence). V lost 6 bases, J lost 6 bases, and 13 bases lay in between.

This clonotype was detected a few times. J is TRBJ2-2 and V is TRBV27; 9 bases are shared with TRBD2. CDR3 length equals 15 residues. Germline CDR1 reads MNHEY; CDR2 reads SMNVEV (reference sequence). Trimming cost V 5 bases and J 7 bases; bases outside gene matches: 8. The CDR3: CASSPRTSVGGELFF. For the CDR3, the DNA is TGTGCCAGCAGTCCGAGGACTAGCGTGGGCGGGGAGCTGTTTTTT.

The rearrangement joins TRBV28 to TRBJ1-5, with unresolved D. Trimming removed 1 base from V and 1 base from J, with 5 bases in between. The germline gives CDR1 MDHEN, CDR2 SYDVKM. The CDR3 spans 14 residues. The CDR3 loop reads CASSLFQSNQPQHF. The CDR3 coding sequence is TGTGCCAGCAGTTTATTTCAGAGCAATCAGCCCCAGCATTTT.

This chain connects TRBV7-2 to TRBJ2-7; no clear D gene. Trimming removed 2 bases from V and 0 bases from J, with 14 bases in between. The CDR3 runs 16 residues. From germline, CDR1 is SGHTA and CDR2 FQGNSA. The chain's CDR3 is CASSLRRAVYSYEQYF. CDR3 DNA: TGTGCCAGCAGCTTACGGCGTGCCGTCTACTCCTACGAGCAGTACTTC. Complete variable domain (other parts from reference TRBV7-2 and TRBJ2-7): GAGVSQSPSNKVTEKGKDVELRCDPISGHTALYWYRQSLGQGLEFLIYFQGNSAPDKSGLPSDRFSAERTGGSVSTLTIQRTQQEDSAVYLCASSLRRAVYSYEQYFGPGTRLTVT.

The J gene is TRBJ2-7, the V gene TRBV10-3; a weak D match, TRBD1 (5 bases). The tail of the sequence fits TRBJ2-5 better, so the J call may be wrong. This CDR3 contains 17 residues. In germline, CDR1 is ENHRY, CDR2 SYGVKD. CDR3 DNA sequence: TGTGCCATCAGTGAGTCGACTCCGGACACCTCGGGCGAGACCCAGTACTTC. Translated, it gives CAISESTPDTSGETQYF.

The chain carries TRBV6-2 or TRBV6-3 and TRBJ2-7; a possible D gene is TRBD1 (6 bases). The CDR3 sequence is 15 residues long. V lost 8 bases to trimming and J lost 0 bases, with 17 bases between them. Germline V gene sequence: CDR1 MNHEY, CDR2 SVGEGT. CDR3 in amino acids: CASLKFRDNSYEQYF. CDR3 sequence (DNA): TGTGCCAGCCTGAAATTCCGGGACAACTCCTACGAGCAGTACTTC.

The V and J genes are TRBV20-1 and TRBJ2-4; tentatively, D is TRBD2 (6 bases). The J call may be in error: the DNA end matches TRBJ2-7 better. CDR3 length: 14 residues. Germline loops: CDR1 DFQATT, CDR2 SNEGSKA (reference sequence). The CDR3 sequence: CSASPPGLDCEQYF. The DNA for the CDR3 is TGCAGTGCGTCACCGCCGGGACTCGATTGCGAGCAGTACTTC.

This clonotype was observed a handful of times. This chain links TRBV27 with TRBJ2-5; perhaps TRBD2 as D (6 bases). Germline V lookup: CDR1 MNHEY, CDR2 SMNVEV (reference sequence). Trimming pared 8 bases from V and 5 bases from J, leaving 18 bases between. The CDR3 is 14 residues long. CDR3 DNA: TGTGCCAGCGCCAATGGGGGAGGATGGGAGACCCAGTACTTC. Translated, it gives CASANGGGWETQYF.

This clonotype was observed at least ten times. The chain uses TRBV7-2 and TRBJ2-7; no clear D gene. Germline V CDR1 and CDR2: SGHTA, FQGNSA. The CDR3 covers 14 residues. The germline V and J ends were trimmed by 3 bases and 2 bases, with 11 bases remaining between them. CDR3 DNA: TGTGCCAGCAGCTTCACCGTCCAGGCCTACGAGCAGTACTTC. Its translation is CASSFTVQAYEQYF.

The V and J genes are TRBV12-3 or TRBV12-4 and TRBJ2-5; 7 nucleotides align to TRBD1. This CDR3 spans 14 amino acids. V lost 4 bases to trimming and J lost 1 base; unmatched junction nucleotides: 3. The CDR3 sequence is CASSYRGFQETQYF. The CDR3 nucleotides are TGTGCCAGCAGTTACAGGGGCTTCCAAGAGACCCAGTACTTC.

This clonotype was picked up a small number of times. The rearrangement links TRBV10-3 to TRBJ1-5, with D maybe TRBD1 (6 bases). Germline assignment: CDR1 ENHRY and CDR2 SYGVKD. V shed 0 bases and J shed 2 bases, with 11 bases lying between them. CDR3 length: 16 residues. The CDR3 loop reads CAISESGGFGNQPQHF. The CDR3 nucleotides read TGTGCCATCAGTGAGTCCGGGGGCTTTGGCAATCAGCCCCAGCATTTT.

This clonotype was detected only a few times. The chain has TRBV20-1 and TRBJ2-4; unclear D gene. CDR1 and CDR2 from the germline V gene are DFQATT and SNEGSKA (reference sequence). Trimming cost V 0 bases and J 0 bases, with 6 bases left between them. The CDR3 contains 14 residues. The CDR3 reads CSARDGEAKNIQYF. CDR3 coding DNA: TGCAGTGCTAGAGATGGGGAAGCCAAAAACATTCAGTACTTC.

V is TRBV2 and J is TRBJ2-4, with 10 bases matching TRBD1. Germline CDR1 SNHLY, CDR2 FYNNEI. The ends lost 7 bases at V and 13 bases at J; junction bases unmatched: 13. The length of the CDR3 is 14 residues. CDR3 DNA: TGTGCCAGCATTGGCTACGGACAGGGGGAAGAGCAGTACTTC. Protein: CASIGYGQGEEQYF.

This chain links TRBV5-1 with TRBJ2-7, with D possibly TRBD1 on 5 matching bases. Trimming removed 4 bases from V and 2 bases from J, with 13 bases in between. The CDR3 runs 14 residues. Germline CDR1 reads SGHRS; CDR2 reads YFSETQ. CDR3 amino acids: CASSDIAGTYEQYF. In DNA, the CDR3 is TGCGCCAGCAGCGATATTGCAGGGACCTACGAGCAGTACTTC.

This rearrangement joins TRBV6-6 to TRBJ2-7; 8 bases agree with TRBD1. This CDR3 comprises 14 residues. The V segment lost 8 bases and the J segment 3 bases; nucleotides outside the gene matches: 9. The germline V gene encodes CDR1 MNHNY and CDR2 SVGAGI (reference sequence). CDR3 DNA: TGTGCCAGCTCCGGACAGGGATTTATCTACGAGCAGTACTTC. This gives the protein CASSGQGFIYEQYF.

The rearrangement links TRBV28 to TRBJ2-7; 8 bases map to TRBD1. In germline, CDR1 is MDHEN, CDR2 SYDVKM. The CDR3 is 14 residues long. Losses at the gene ends were 4 bases for V and 5 bases for J; bases not matched to a gene: 7. The CDR3: CASSSRTGMHEQYF. Written as DNA, the CDR3 is TGTGCCAGCAGTTCACGGACAGGGATGCACGAGCAGTACTTC.

J is TRBJ2-3 and V is TRBV9; the D is unclear. Germline V gene data show CDR1 as SGDLS and CDR2 as YYNGEE. The CDR3 sequence is 15 residues long. V lost 3 bases and J lost 4, with 15 bases in between. CDR3 nucleotides: TGTGCCAGCAGCGCCCCCGGGCCGATGGCAGATACGCAGTATTTT. Protein: CASSAPGPMADTQYF.

This chain joins TRBV29-1 and TRBJ2-1; the match to TRBD2 covers 14 bases. With V trimmed by 6 bases and J by 0 bases, 7 bases remained unmatched. The CDR3 contains 17 residues. Germline CDR1 SQVTM, CDR2 ANQGSEA. The CDR3 reads CSVGGLAGAGSYNEQFF. The DNA of the CDR3 is TGCAGCGTGGGGGGACTAGCGGGGGCCGGCTCCTACAATGAGCAGTTCTTC.

This sequence joins TRBV6-5 and TRBJ1-2; 9 nucleotides match TRBD1. V shed 6 bases and J 4 bases; nucleotides not matched to a gene: 3. Germline V gene lookup returns CDR1 MNHEY and CDR2 SVGAGI. There are 13 residues in the CDR3. DNA of the CDR3: TGTGCCAGCAGATCGACAGGGGGCTATGGCTACACCTTC. Residues: CASRSTGGYGYTF.

The CDR3 DNA reads TGTGCCAGCAGTTACGACACACTATCCTACGAGCAGTACTTC. Translation gives CASSYDTLSYEQYF. The chain combines TRBV6-2 or TRBV6-3 with TRBJ2-7; D unresolved. Trimming took 2 bases from V and 1 from J, leaving 9 bases between them. The length of the CDR3 is 14 residues. The germline CDR1 and CDR2 sequences are MNHEY and SVGEGT.

Details on this clonotype: Just one base apart from a much larger clone, this may be a read error. This chain joins TRBV5-1 and TRBJ2-7; 9 bases line up with TRBD1. The germline gives CDR1 SGHRS, CDR2 YFSETQ. The trim removed 4 bases at V and 5 bases at J, leaving 7 bases unmatched. This CDR3 has 14 amino acids. The DNA of the CDR3 is TGCGCCAGCAGCCAACCGGGACAGGGTGACGAGCAGTACTTC. This codes for CASSQPGQGDEQYF.

The chain is built from TRBV4-2 and TRBJ2-5; 7 bases are shared with TRBD1. V lost 2 bases and J lost 3; bases outside the gene matches: 3. Germline assignment: CDR1 LGHNA and CDR2 YNFKEQ. The CDR3 loop spans 14 amino acids. The CDR3 sequence is CASSQSDREETQYF. DNA of the CDR3: TGTGCCAGCAGCCAAAGCGACAGGGAAGAGACCCAGTACTTC.

The chain employs TRBV3-1 and TRBJ1-4, with unresolved D. CDR3 length: 13 amino acids. Germline V CDR1 and CDR2: LGHDT, YNNKEL (reference sequence). The V end lost 5 bases, the J end lost 5 bases, and 9 bases lay between the germline ends. CDR3 DNA sequence: TGTGCCAGCAGCGCTTACCTGAATGAAAAACTGTTTTTT. It encodes CASSAYLNEKLFF.

This clonotype has a handful of counts. The rearrangement links TRBV5-1 to TRBJ2-7, with D possibly matching TRBD1 (6 bases). Germline V CDR1 and CDR2: SGHRS, YFSETQ. The CDR3 totals 14 residues. V lost 2 bases and J 3 bases, leaving 12 bases between the germline ends. CDR3 nucleotides: TGCGCCAGCAGCTTAGGGGGACCAAACTACGAGCAGTACTTC. This gives the protein CASSLGGPNYEQYF.

A few counts support this clonotype. V gene TRBV20-1 combines with J gene TRBJ1-2; D is perhaps TRBD1 (5 bases). Trimming left V 6 bases short and J 0 bases short, with 20 bases between. There are 16 residues in the CDR3. CDR1 is DFQATT, CDR2 SNEGSKA, per germline (reference sequence). CDR3 sequence (DNA): TGCAGTGCGGAAAACCGAGGGACTCGCTCTAACTATGGCTACACCTTC. As protein: CSAENRGTRSNYGYTF.

This clonotype was seen once. The rearrangement uses TRBV6-5 and TRBJ2-1, with 9 bases matching TRBD2. CDR3 length equals 15 residues. From germline, CDR1 is MNHEY and CDR2 SVGAGI. The ends lost 5 bases at V and 3 bases at J; junction bases unmatched: 5. The CDR3 spells CASSKGLAIYNEQFF. For the CDR3, the DNA is TGTGCCAGCAGTAAGGGACTAGCTATCTACAATGAGCAGTTCTTC.